What follows is one TCR beta chain and its context. The data originate from a study of blood T cell repertoires in COVID-19. Trimming cost V 6 bases and J 0 bases, with 12 bases left between them. This CDR3 comprises 14 residues. Germline CDR1 reads WSHSY; CDR2 reads SAAADI. In the study's own analysis: Amplification from reference gene primers served as the basis for estimated nucleated cell counts. Here immunoSEQ multiplex PCR was the method, and the copy in TCRdb shows in-frame clones only, minus some. V and J calls and clone size are given by that table; D and trimming were obtained from the DNA. The sample comprises tens of thousands of clones, approximately 92% of which are singletons, and approximately 8.9% rests with the top ten.

The sample was peripheral blood. The J gene is TRBJ2-7, the V gene TRBV10-2, with D possibly TRBD1 on 7 matching bases. The clonotype originates from a man older than 75 with acute or convalescent COVID-19. CDR3 bases: TGCGCCAGCAGGGAGGGACAGTCCTCCTACGAGCAGTACTTC. Translation: CASREGQSSYEQYF.